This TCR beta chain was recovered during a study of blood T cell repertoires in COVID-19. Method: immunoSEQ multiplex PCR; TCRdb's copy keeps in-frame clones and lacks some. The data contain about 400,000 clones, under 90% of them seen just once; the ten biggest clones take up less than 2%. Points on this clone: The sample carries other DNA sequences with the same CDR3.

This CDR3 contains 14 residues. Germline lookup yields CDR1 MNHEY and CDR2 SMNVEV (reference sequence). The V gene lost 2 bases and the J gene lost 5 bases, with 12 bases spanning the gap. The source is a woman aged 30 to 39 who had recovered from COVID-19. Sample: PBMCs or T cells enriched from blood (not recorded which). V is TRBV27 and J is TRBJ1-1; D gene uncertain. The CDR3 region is CASSLGGLGTEAFF. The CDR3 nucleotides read TGTGCCAGCAGTTTAGGAGGATTGGGTACTGAAGCTTTCTTT.